The 2 T cell receptor beta chains presented below share a single source sample, sequenced in a study of cytomegalovirus exposure and HLA in healthy donors (dated by TCRdb to 2015 to 2018). The library was produced with the immunoSEQ multiplex PCR assay. TCRdb took this table from immuneACCESS and kept in-frame rearrangements with V and J called. Such tables lack part of the clones; where checked against another copy, unresolved V genes explain under half of the gap, and the rest is unexplained. This sample has a few hundred thousand clones in its table, and 86% of those were observed once. Roughly 0.82% of the sample rests with the top ten. The sample comprised PBMCs. The receptors shown here come from a woman younger than 30 in good health and CMV-seronegative.

The chain is built from TRBV5-4 and TRBJ1-1, with TRBD1 as a possible D gene (6 bases). Between the trimmed V and J ends, which lost 1 base and 5 bases, there was a span of 6 bases. The CDR3 totals 12 residues. The germline CDR1 and CDR2 sequences are SGHNT and YYREEE (reference sequence). The CDR3 here is CASSLTGTEAFF. The CDR3 nucleotides read TGTGCCAGCAGCTTGACAGGGACTGAAGCTTTCTTT.

The rearrangement links TRBV6-5 to TRBJ2-5; a possible D gene is TRBD1 (6 bases). This CDR3 comprises 15 residues. The germline gives CDR1 MNHEY, CDR2 SVGAGI. Trimming shortened V by 4 bases and J by 0 bases, and 12 bases separated the two germline ends. CDR3 residues: CASSSAGQYQETQYF. In DNA, the CDR3 is TGTGCCAGCAGTTCCGCCGGACAGTACCAAGAGACCCAGTACTTC.